The next 28 T cell receptor beta chains were all read from a single sample in a study of immune reconstitution after stem cell transplant in scleroderma. TCRdb re-analysed the RT-PCR reads in MiXCR, keeping a single row per CDR3 protein. The table includes around 2,000 distinct CDR3 sequences, 15% to 20% detected once. Specimen collection occurred before or after autologous hematopoietic stem cell transplantation (not recorded which). These receptors were collected from a female donor with systemic sclerosis.

By frequency in the sample, this clonotype is medium-sized. The gene calls are TRBV20-1 and TRBJ2-1, with D tentatively TRBD1 (5 bases). This CDR3 spans 15 amino acids. Looked up from germline, CDR1 is DFQATT and CDR2 is SNEGSKA (reference sequence). V was shortened by 6 bases and J by 6 bases, with 21 bases between the two germline ends. The CDR3 DNA reads as TGCAGTGCCCCTTTTAGTGGCCTTAGGGGCAATGAGCAGTTCTTC. Translation: CSAPFSGLRGNEQFF.

By share, this clonotype counts as medium-sized. This rearrangement joins TRBV6-2 or TRBV6-3 to TRBJ2-1, with 9 bases matching TRBD2. The CDR3 runs to 14 residues. Per germline, CDR1 MNHEY and CDR2 SVGEGT. Trimming cost V 5 bases and J 6 bases; bases outside gene matches: 5. This CDR3 is CASSRASGVNEQFF. In DNA form, the CDR3 reads TGTGCCAGCAGTCGGGCTAGCGGGGTCAATGAGCAGTTCTTC.

In this sample, this clonotype turned up a few times. The V and J genes are TRBV20-1 and TRBJ1-4, with D tentatively TRBD1 (5 bases). V was pared by 5 bases and J by 8 bases, with 18 bases between. CDR1 DFQATT and CDR2 SNEGSKA come from the germline V gene (reference sequence). This CDR3 is built from 14 residues. CDR3 bases: TGCAGTGCTGAGCTTCGGGGGGTGGAAGAAAAACTGTTTTTT. Its protein is CSAELRGVEEKLFF.

The J gene is TRBJ2-7, the V gene TRBV5-8; a possible D gene is TRBD1 (6 bases). V lost 4 bases and J lost 4, with 12 bases in between. CDR3 length: 13 residues. The V gene's germline CDR1 is SGHTS and CDR2 YDEGEE. CDR3 region: CASSEQGPYEQYF. CDR3 nucleotide sequence: TGTGCCAGCAGCGAGCAGGGGCCGTACGAGCAGTACTTC.

By share, this clonotype ranks as medium-sized. The chain is built from TRBV5-1 and TRBJ1-1, with TRBD1 matching 7 bases. Germline loops: CDR1 SGHRS, CDR2 YFSETQ. The CDR3 runs 14 residues. V gave up 5 bases and J gave up 1 base; unmatched junction bases: 5. The CDR3, as DNA: TGCGCCAGCAGGGCCGGGACAGAGAACACTGAAGCTTTCTTT. This sequence encodes CASRAGTENTEAFF.

By sample share, this clonotype is medium-sized (0.01 to 0.1%). The J gene is TRBJ1-5, the V gene TRBV20-1; D gene unclear. The ends were cut back, 0 bases at V and 4 bases at J, with 7 bases in the middle. Germline V gives CDR1 DFQATT, CDR2 SNEGSKA (reference sequence). The CDR3 spans 13 residues. The CDR3 DNA follows: TGCAGTGCTAGAGAACAGAGAAATCAGCCCCAGCATTTT. It yields the protein CSAREQRNQPQHF.

This clonotype is labeled as large. The chain couples TRBV6-2 or TRBV6-3 to TRBJ1-6; 9 nucleotides agree with TRBD1. CDR3 size: 18 residues. Trimming took 8 bases from V and 7 from J; bases not matched to a gene: 18. Germline V CDR1 and CDR2: MNHEY, SVGEGT. As DNA, the CDR3 is TGTGCCAGCTCCCGGGACAGGGTAACCCTAGCTGTGAATTCACCCCTCCACTTT. Translated: CASSRDRVTLAVNSPLHF.

In its sample, this clonotype is medium-sized. The chain links TRBV5-6 to TRBJ2-7, with 7 bases matching TRBD1. Germline V gene lookup returns CDR1 SGHDT and CDR2 YYEEEE. Trimming at V came to 7 bases and at J to 0 bases, leaving 10 bases not matched to a gene. The CDR3 extends over 15 amino acids. CDR3 residues: CASESGDSLSYEQYF. For the CDR3, the DNA is TGTGCCAGCGAGAGTGGGGACAGCCTCTCCTACGAGCAGTACTTC.

By share, this clonotype counts as medium-sized. V and J are TRBV20-1 and TRBJ1-2; D is unresolved. The germline V gene has CDR1 DFQATT and CDR2 SNEGSKA (reference sequence). The V end was cut by 6 bases, the J end by 4 bases, with 18 bases between. This CDR3 contains 14 residues. DNA of the CDR3: TGCAGTGCCCCCACCGGCGGGCTTGCCTATGGCTACACCTTC. It codes for CSAPTGGLAYGYTF.

This clonotype was detected only a few times. V and J are TRBV5-8 and TRBJ1-2; D gene ambiguous. Per the germline V gene, CDR1 is SGHTS and CDR2 is YDEGEE. V lost 1 base, J lost 3 bases, and 10 bases lay in between. The CDR3 extends over 14 amino acids. This chain's CDR3 is CASSLRATDYGYTF. The CDR3 DNA reads TGTGCCAGCAGCTTGCGGGCCACAGACTATGGCTACACCTTC. The variable domain in full, completed from reference TRBV5-8 and TRBJ1-2, reads EAGVTQSPTHLIKTRGQQATLRCSPISGHTSVYWYQQALGLGLQFLLWYDEGEERNRGNFPPRFSGRQFPNYSSELNVNALELEDSALYLCASSLRATDYGYTFGSGTRLTVV.

By frequency in the sample, this clonotype is medium-sized. CDR3 amino acids: CASSLQSPENTEAFF. In DNA, the CDR3 is TGCGCCAGCAGCTTACAATCCCCGGAGAACACTGAAGCTTTCTTT. The chain recombines TRBV5-1 with TRBJ1-1; no reliable D call. The V end lost 2 bases, the J end lost 1 base, and 12 bases lay between the germline ends. Germline CDR1 SGHRS, CDR2 YFSETQ. The CDR3 covers 15 residues.

This clonotype is medium-sized in the sample. The chain recombines TRBV5-1 with TRBJ1-1; 8 bases are shared with TRBD1. Germline V gene sequence: CDR1 SGHRS, CDR2 YFSETQ. This CDR3 region has 14 residues. V lost 4 bases, J lost 1 base, and 3 bases stayed unmatched. CDR3 region: CASSQGAGNTEAFF. The CDR3 coding sequence is TGCGCCAGCAGCCAGGGGGCTGGGAACACTGAAGCTTTCTTT.

This clonotype is termed large. The rearrangement joins TRBV7-2 to TRBJ2-1; TRBD2 aligns across 7 bases. Germline lookup yields CDR1 SGHTA and CDR2 FQGNSA. This CDR3 contains 15 residues. J lost 1 base, V lost 3 bases, and 3 bases had no gene match. DNA of the CDR3: TGTGCCAGCAGCTTTTTCGGGGGGTCCTACAATGAGCAGTTCTTC. This encodes CASSFFGGSYNEQFF.

This clonotype came up a few times. V is TRBV14 and J is TRBJ2-5; TRBD1 might be the D (5 bases). The CDR3 loop spans 16 amino acids. V lost 2 bases to trimming and J lost 0 bases, with 13 bases between them. CDR1 is SGHDN and CDR2 is FVKESK in the germline V gene. CDR3 in amino acids: CASSQTGQEHQETQYF. Here the CDR3 DNA reads TGTGCCAGCAGCCAAACCGGACAAGAACACCAAGAGACCCAGTACTTC.

The chain employs TRBV7-2 and TRBJ1-3, with a tentative D call TRBD1 (5 bases). Germline CDR1 is SGHTA and CDR2 is FQGNSA. The CDR3 covers 15 residues. The ends were cut back, 6 bases at V and 0 bases at J, with 12 bases in the middle. CDR3 region: CASRPGHRSGNTIYF. The CDR3 DNA reads as TGTGCCAGCAGACCGGGGCATCGCTCTGGAAACACCATATATTTT.

This clonotype was recorded a few times. This sequence joins TRBV7-2 and TRBJ2-1; 11 nucleotides agree with TRBD1. CDR1 and CDR2 from the germline V gene are SGHTA and FQGNSA. J was trimmed by 8 bases and V by 6 bases; bases with no gene match: 9. The CDR3 is 15 residues long. The CDR3 nucleotides are TGTGCCAGCAGTACCGGGACAGGGGGGGAATATGAGCAGTTCTTC. This gives the protein CASSTGTGGEYEQFF.

In this sample, this clonotype is medium-sized. The gene calls are TRBV7-6 and TRBJ1-1; D ambiguous. With 1 base removed from V and 2 bases from J, the gap between germline ends came to 8 bases. Germline CDR1 SGHVS, CDR2 FNYEAQ. The CDR3 runs 14 residues. CDR3 sequence reads: CASSLGRSNTEAFF. The CDR3 DNA follows: TGTGCCAGCAGCTTAGGGAGAAGCAACACTGAAGCTTTCTTT. Full variable domain (remainder filled in from reference TRBV7-6 and TRBJ1-1): GAGVSQSPRYKVTKRGQDVALRCDPISGHVSLYWYRQALGQGPEFLTYFNYEAQQDKSGLPNDRFSAERPEGSISTLTIQRTEQRDSAMYRCASSLGRSNTEAFFGQGTRLTVV.

This clonotype is deemed medium-sized. V gene TRBV5-6 combines with J gene TRBJ1-1, with D perhaps matching TRBD1 (6 bases). Germline V gene sequence: CDR1 SGHDT, CDR2 YYEEEE. The CDR3 is 13 residues long. V was pared by 5 bases and J by 4 bases, with 12 bases between. Written as DNA, the CDR3 is TGTGCCAGCAGGTATACAGGGACCACTGAAGCTTTCTTT. Translating it yields CASRYTGTTEAFF.

The V and J genes are TRBV6-1 and TRBJ2-7, with 9 bases identical to TRBD1. V shed 3 bases and J 4 bases; nucleotides not matched to a gene: 4. This CDR3 has 14 residues. The germline gives CDR1 MNHNS, CDR2 SASEGT. This CDR3 is CASSDTGGGYEQYF. The CDR3 DNA reads TGTGCCAGCAGTGATACAGGGGGCGGTTACGAGCAGTACTTC.

This clonotype is judged medium-sized. This chain joins TRBV12-3 or TRBV12-4 and TRBJ1-4, with D possibly matching TRBD1 (5 bases). V gave up 2 bases and J gave up 7 bases, with 14 bases separating them. The CDR3 sequence is 15 residues long. DNA for the CDR3: TGTGCCAGCAGTTTAACAGGTCTCCGGTCTGAAAAACTGTTTTTT. It codes for CASSLTGLRSEKLFF.

The V and J genes are TRBV3-2 and TRBJ1-6; no DNA check was done on the table's D call, TRBD1. TRBV3-2 is annotated as a pseudogene. The CDR3 has 17 amino acids. CDR3 residues: CASSQVKGQNYNSPLHF. CDR3 DNA sequence: TGTGCCAGCAGCCAAGTAAAGGGACAGAATTATAATTCACCCCTCCACTTT.

This clonotype qualifies as medium-sized. V gene TRBV20-1 combines with J gene TRBJ2-3; 11 positions agree with TRBD2. The CDR3 has 15 residues. Germline V gene lookup returns CDR1 DFQATT and CDR2 SNEGSKA (reference sequence). V shed 4 bases, J shed 4 bases, and the junction held 7 bases outside the gene matches. The CDR3 sequence: CSANRLAGTSDTQYF. The CDR3 bases are TGCAGTGCTAACCGACTAGCGGGGACTTCAGATACGCAGTATTTT.

By its share, this clonotype is medium-sized. This rearrangement joins TRBV14 to TRBJ1-1; D perhaps matches TRBD1 (6 bases). V was cut by 2 bases and J by 1 base, with 17 bases left in between. The CDR3 loop spans 17 amino acids. Germline V gene sequence: CDR1 SGHDN, CDR2 FVKESK. The CDR3: CASSQFTGWSRNTEAFF. In DNA form, the CDR3 reads TGTGCCAGCAGCCAATTCACAGGGTGGTCCCGGAACACTGAAGCTTTCTTT.

This clonotype is labeled large. The rearrangement joins TRBV18 to TRBJ1-1; D unresolved. The V gene lost 1 base and the J gene lost 4 bases, with 7 bases spanning the gap. Germline V CDR1 and CDR2: KGHSH, LQKENI. The CDR3 spans 13 residues. CDR3 DNA: TGTGCCAGCTCACCACTAGGGTTCACTGAAGCTTTCTTT. Protein product: CASSPLGFTEAFF.

This clonotype is medium-sized in the sample. The chain is built from TRBV7-2 and TRBJ2-7, with D tentatively TRBD1 (5 bases). This CDR3 contains 13 residues. Germline CDR1 is SGHTA and CDR2 is FQGNSA. The V end was cut by 2 bases, the J end by 2 bases, with 7 bases between. This chain's CDR3 is CASSLKGPYEQYF. In nucleotides, the CDR3 is TGTGCCAGCAGCTTAAAGGGGCCCTACGAGCAGTACTTC.

CDR3 bases: TGTGCCAGCAGCTTAGACGGGGGGATAATAGATACGCAGTATTTT. Amino acid sequence: CASSLDGGIIDTQYF. The chain has TRBV7-2 and TRBJ2-3; 7 bases are a match to TRBD2. The junction had 6 bases not matched to a gene; V was cut back by 1 base and J by 5 bases. Per germline, CDR1 SGHTA and CDR2 FQGNSA. The CDR3 is made up of 15 amino acids.

About this clonotype: This may arise from a read error, as a much more abundant clone is one base away. The V gene is TRBV6-5, the J gene TRBJ1-6; D perhaps matches TRBD1 (6 bases). Per the germline V gene, CDR1 is MNHEY and CDR2 is SVGAGI. The CDR3 is 14 residues long. The CDR3 is CASNRAGVNSPLYF. The CDR3 DNA follows: TGTGCCAGCAATAGGGCAGGGGTTAATTCACCCCTCTACTTT.

Sample share makes this clonotype medium-sized. V gene TRBV5-4 combines with J gene TRBJ1-2, with a possible D match to TRBD1 (6 bases). The germline V and J ends were trimmed by 4 bases and 0 bases, with 16 bases remaining between them. The CDR3 is made up of 16 amino acids. Germline V gene lookup returns CDR1 SGHNT and CDR2 YYREEE (reference sequence). As DNA, the CDR3 is TGTGCCAGCAGCCCCCAGGCCTCAGGGGCTAACTATGGCTACACCTTC. Encoded protein: CASSPQASGANYGYTF.